This T cell receptor (beta chain) was documented in a study of blood T cell repertoires in COVID-19. Study information: The samples span acute and convalescent COVID-19 from the United States, Italy and Spain. In each case, the material was cDNA or gDNA derived from T cells, B-cell-depleted T cells, or PBMCs.

After removal of 3 bases from V and 7 bases from J, the junction contained 13 bases not matched to a gene. This CDR3 spans 17 amino acids. The germline CDR1 and CDR2 sequences are SGHTA and FQGTGA. Under the authors' procedure: How many nucleated cells were present was estimated from reference gene primer amplification. TCRdb's copy holds only in-frame clones and misses some; the assay was immunoSEQ multiplex PCR. From that table come the V and J calls and clone size; the DNA was used to work out D and trimming. The sample records 200,000 to 300,000 clones, about 79% being singletons. The chain carries TRBV7-3 and TRBJ2-1, with TRBD2 identical over 9 bases. The clonotype originates from a man older than 75 with acute or convalescent COVID-19. The sample was peripheral blood. In DNA, the CDR3 is TGTGCCAGCAGCTTTGGGGCGGGAGGGCCGATTCTGAATGAGCAGTTCTTC. This gives the protein CASSFGAGGPILNEQFF. Complete variable domain (other parts from reference TRBV7-3 and TRBJ2-1): GAGVSQTPSNKVTEKGKYVELRCDPISGHTALYWYRQSLGQGPEFLIYFQGTGAADDSGLPNDRFFAVRPEGSVSTLKIQRTERGDSAVYLCASSFGAGGPILNEQFFGPGTRLTVL.